This TCR beta chain was captured in a study of shared clonotypes between healthy human individuals. V shed 1 base, J shed 7 bases, and the junction held 9 bases outside the gene matches. CDR3 length: 17 residues. The V gene's germline CDR1 is LGHNA and CDR2 YSLEER. The data were produced by immunoSEQ multiplex PCR, yet TCRdb's version contains in-frame clones alone and is incomplete. In the table there are some 980,000 clones, approximately 76% of which are singletons. This chain links TRBV4-3 with TRBJ2-2, with 10 bases identical to TRBD1. This TCR was sampled from a man aged 18 to 35 in good health. Sequencing was performed on memory CD4+ T cells sorted from blood. The subset was: CD45RA-negative fraction. CDR3 DNA sequence: TGCGCCAGCAGCCAAGGGGAGACAGGGGGCCGGGGCGGGGAGCTGTTTTTT. This gives the protein CASSQGETGGRGGELFF.